What follows describes a single TCR beta chain. It has no known antigen specificity. No base qualities exist here, and no much larger clone lies one base off it. This sample is part of a study of PD-L1 blockade in urothelial cancer (dated by TCRdb to the late 2010s). A note on the overall study: All patients started therapy around 2014 and received atezolizumab 1,200 mg intravenously every 3 weeks. Blood samples yielded a median of around 150,000 T cells and tens of thousands of unique TCRs, with median clonality approximately 0.08. TCR sequencing covered pretreatment tumor samples and matched, serially collected peripheral blood taken before and after atezolizumab treatment. Pretreatment blood TCR-seq was available for nearly 30 patients, at least one posttreatment blood collection was obtained for some 24 patients, and tumor TCR-seq was available for some 24 patients. The study, an exploratory multi-omic analysis, examined somatic, immune and clinical correlates of response to PD-L1 blockade with atezolizumab in urothelial cancer. About 90% of the roughly 29 patients were identified as males with urothelial cancer of bladder origin, and a prior smoking history was reported by 18 of 29 patients. Blood samples were analyzed at two time points: 3 weeks after treatment start (second dose) and 6 weeks after treatment start. Progression-free survival longer than 6 months counted as durable clinical benefit, and TCR features were additionally tested against both progression-free and overall survival. Patients had an ECOG performance status of 0 or 1 and had received between 0 and 3 prior chemotherapy regimens. Ten or so patients reached durable clinical benefit, while some 20 patients did not. In the same patients, whole exome sequencing and RNA sequencing of pretreatment tumors were performed in addition to TCR sequencing.

From a lookup of the germline V gene, CDR1 and CDR2 are ENHRY and SYGVKD. CDR3 length: 13 amino acids, cysteine to phenylalanine. Just CDR3 DNA is preserved here, 39 bases in frame from base 1. V loses 6 bases of germline sequence and J loses 2 bases, and the interval between the two ends is 11 bases. Each PCR received spiked-in synthetic TCR analog templates so that absolute template abundance could be estimated from read counts. TCRbeta CDR3 regions were amplified from genomic DNA with bias-controlled V and J gene primers using the immunoSEQ assay. Rearranged TCRbeta segments were sequenced at approximately 20X coverage. The source study handled its data this way. Clustering was used to correct sequencing errors, and CDR3s were annotated against IMGT to assign V, D and J genes. Only productive TCRbeta rearrangements were used in downstream analyses, excluding out-of-frame or stop-codon sequences. To compute clonality, Shannon entropy was normalized by the log of the number of unique productive sequences and then subtracted from one. Fisher's exact test with Benjamini-Hochberg correction, using a cutoff of adjusted p below 0.01, was how clones that differed between time points or between blood and tumor were identified. TCRdb obtained this table from immuneACCESS and retained in-frame rearrangements with V and J assigned. These tables miss some clones; where compared with another copy, unresolved V genes account for less than half of the shortfall, and the remainder is unexplained. That table furnishes V, J and clone size, whereas the DNA furnished D and trimming. The sample data list around 41,000 clones, and around 89% of these were observed just once. 14% of the sample goes to the ten largest clones.

A total of 25 to 30 patients with locally advanced or metastatic urothelial carcinoma, treated at Memorial Sloan Kettering on a trial protocol, made up the cohort. Peripheral blood mononuclear cells were collected from each patient pretreatment and during treatment, giving between 1 and 8 total time points per patient. The Qiagen DNeasy Blood extraction kit was used to purify genomic DNA from total PBMCs and tumor samples. PBMCs were collected pretreatment and during treatment and were isolated and stored as previously described. General findings and caveats noted by the study authors: Among patients with durable benefit, tumor-associated TCR clones showed greater expansion in peripheral blood 3 weeks after treatment started (n of about 21, p = 0.022). Because the sample size was small (n ≈ 30) and many of the analyses were exploratory, the results are meant to be hypothesis-generating. Improved progression-free and overall survival was associated with having pretreatment peripheral blood TCR clonality below the median.

This sequence originates from a woman aged 55 to 70 with urothelial cancer. The specimen comprised PBMCs, sampled around atezolizumab (anti-PD-L1) treatment. The chain is assembled from TRBV10-3 and TRBJ2-7, with no confident D gene call. The DNA sequence follows: TGTGCCATCAGAGGCAGAGGCACCTACGAGCAGTACTTC. This codes for CAIRGRGTYEQYF.